A selection of T cell receptor beta chains follows, all from one sample in a study of blood T cell repertoires in COVID-19. The table came from immunoSEQ multiplex PCR; TCRdb's copy has only in-frame clones and leaves some out. The sample lists some 130,000 clones; 85% to 90% were seen once. Sequenced: peripheral blood. These TCRs come from an older man with active COVID-19. CDR3s include the opening cysteine and the closing phenylalanine or tryptophan.

J,V,CDR3
TRBJ1-2,TRBV7-2,CASSSQPTGGYTF
TRBJ1-6,TRBV9,CASSEQGGNSPLHF
TRBJ2-7,TRBV7-9,CASSGRDSGYEQYF
TRBJ1-2,TRBV30,CAWSVDIRNYGYTF
TRBJ2-3,TRBV19,CASSIGRGTDTQYF
TRBJ2-3,TRBV7-2,CASSEDSVKGTDTQYF
TRBJ1-1,TRBV10-2,CASSTGSTEAFF
TRBJ2-7,TRBV5-4,CASSPQGQLKAYEQYF
TRBJ1-6,TRBV2,CASRQWTADNSPLHF
TRBJ1-1,TRBV4-1,CASSRAGEAFF
TRBJ2-3,TRBV29-1,CSVGVDTQYF
TRBJ1-5,TRBV30,CAWSVAGNQPQHF
TRBJ1-6,TRBV28,CASSLDRRNSPLHF
TRBJ2-3,TRBV2,CASRIFGGTAVADTQYF
TRBJ1-2,TRBV15,CATSTGNDGYTF
TRBJ2-6,TRBV2,CASSVRQTRSGANVLTF
TRBJ1-2,TRBV6-1,CASSDQGLYGYTF
TRBJ2-5,TRBV20-1,CSGAGEKTQYF
TRBJ2-1,TRBV27,CASSFYRSGTSRYNEQFF
TRBJ2-7,TRBV28,CASRTAYEQYF
TRBJ2-5,TRBV19,CASSTGSRETQYF
TRBJ1-1,TRBV19,CASSILLRSEAFF
TRBJ2-1,TRBV11-3,CASSSQYRDNEQFF
TRBJ2-3,TRBV18,CASSPVGTSGRATDTQYF
TRBJ2-5,TRBV7-2,CASSFPGGPTQETQYF
TRBJ1-4,TRBV3-1/TRBV3-2,CASSPQSPNEKLFF
TRBJ1-4,TRBV15,CATSVGTGGGKLFF
TRBJ2-2,TRBV12-5,CASGLAGTGELFF
TRBJ2-7,TRBV29-1,CSARTSYEQYF
TRBJ2-4,TRBV10-3,CAPTVAKNIQYF
TRBJ2-3,TRBV6-2/TRBV6-3,CASSYGGRSDTQYF
TRBJ1-5,TRBV6-5,CASSYSQGKNQPQHF
TRBJ2-5,TRBV19,CASSRLLAGGPGETQYF
TRBJ2-1,TRBV5-6,CASSWVEGEEQFF
TRBJ1-1,TRBV5-1,CASSLTSRGLNTEAFF
TRBJ2-7,TRBV18,CASSPIGDKSEQYF
TRBJ1-2,TRBV18,CASSPRQGFYGYTF
TRBJ1-3,TRBV3-1/TRBV3-2,CASGDRAGNTIYF
TRBJ2-7,TRBV7-2,CASSLGSSSPYEQYF
TRBJ2-7,TRBV4-2,CASSPGTDSYEQYF
TRBJ2-7,TRBV19,CASSNVASVAYEQYF
TRBJ2-7,TRBV6-5,CASTGQDEQYF
TRBJ2-7,TRBV5-1,CASSQFLGGYEQYF
TRBJ2-3,TRBV28,CASSSGTSGSTDTQYF
TRBJ1-4,TRBV30,CAWGPRQGAVIKLFF